These 14 T cell receptor beta chains were sequenced from one sample in a study of blood T cell repertoires in COVID-19. TCRdb's table, derived via immunoSEQ multiplex PCR, lists solely in-frame clones and lacks some. Among 260,000 or so clones listed, roughly 85% were seen once. Material for sequencing was PBMCs or T cells enriched from blood (not recorded which). These receptors all stem from a woman between 50 and 59 years old who had recovered from COVID-19.

The J gene is TRBJ2-3, the V gene TRBV13; D is undetermined. The CDR3 has 20 residues. Germline CDR1 and CDR2: PRHDT and FYEKMQ (reference sequence). Deletions cut 0 bases from V and 0 bases from J, with 22 bases between. This chain's CDR3 is CASSLGYFKEISTSTDTQYF. DNA of the CDR3: TGTGCCAGCAGCTTAGGGTATTTTAAAGAAATTAGTACTAGCACAGATACGCAGTATTTT.

The gene calls are TRBV5-1 and TRBJ2-2, with TRBD1 identical over 8 bases. With V trimmed by 3 bases and J by 5 bases, 9 bases remained unmatched. This CDR3 spans 16 amino acids. CDR1 and CDR2 (germline): SGHRS, YFSETQ. CDR3: CASSSGQGAVTGELFF. DNA of the CDR3: TGCGCCAGCAGCTCCGGACAGGGAGCGGTAACCGGGGAGCTGTTTTTT.

The V call is TRBV4-3, the J call TRBJ1-5; D is ambiguous. V shed 0 bases and J shed 3 bases, with 9 bases lying between them. The CDR3 is 15 amino acids. From germline, CDR1 is LGHNA and CDR2 YSLEER. CDR3 nucleotides: TGCGCCAGCAGCCAAGAACCGGGTATCAATCAGCCCCAGCATTTT. Encoded protein: CASSQEPGINQPQHF.

The rearrangement links TRBV2 to TRBJ1-2; 9 nucleotides line up with TRBD1. Trimming at V came to 10 bases and at J to 2 bases, leaving 5 bases not matched to a gene. The germline CDR1 and CDR2 sequences are SNHLY and FYNNEI. There are 13 residues in the CDR3. The CDR3 is CATHRGHNYGYTF. Here the CDR3 DNA reads TGTGCCACCCACAGGGGGCACAACTATGGCTACACCTTC.

CDR3 DNA: TGTGCCTGGAGTCAGCTAGCGGGAGGCTATGAGCAGTTCTTC. This sequence encodes CAWSQLAGGYEQFF. The rearrangement links TRBV30 to TRBJ2-1; TRBD2 matches 11 bases. This CDR3 is 14 amino acids long. Germline V gene data show CDR1 as GTSNPN and CDR2 as SVGIG (reference sequence). V gave up 2 bases and J gave up 8 bases; unmatched junction bases: 5.

This sequence joins TRBV7-3 and TRBJ2-5, with D perhaps matching TRBD1 (5 bases). Germline CDR1 is SGHTA and CDR2 is FQGTGA. This CDR3 is built from 14 residues. The germline V and J ends were trimmed by 5 bases and 5 bases, with 15 bases remaining between them. CDR3 amino acids: CASSATGPGETQYF. CDR3 nucleotides: TGTGCCAGCAGCGCTACAGGTCCCGGGGAGACCCAGTACTTC.

The rearrangement links TRBV4-2 to TRBJ1-2; D may be TRBD1 (6 bases). This CDR3 contains 17 residues. The germline V gene has CDR1 LGHNA and CDR2 YNFKEQ. V lost 1 base to trimming and J lost 6 bases, with 21 bases between them. In nucleotides, the CDR3 is TGTGCCAGCAGCCAAGTCGTTAAAGGAAGGCAGGGGAATGGCTACACCTTC. Translated, it gives CASSQVVKGRQGNGYTF.

The V call is TRBV28, the J call TRBJ2-1; 10 bases are shared with TRBD2. The junction had 7 bases not matched to a gene; V was cut back by 6 bases and J by 8 bases. The length of the CDR3 is 14 residues. CDR1 is MDHEN and CDR2 is SYDVKM in the germline V gene. The CDR3 region is CASSTPGLAYEQFF. The CDR3 DNA sequence: TGTGCCAGCAGCACCCCGGGACTAGCGTATGAGCAGTTCTTC.

The rearrangement uses TRBV5-1 and TRBJ2-1; TRBD2 aligns across 9 bases. Germline assignment: CDR1 SGHRS and CDR2 YFSETQ. This CDR3 has 16 amino acids. After removal of 0 bases from V and 10 bases from J, the junction contained 11 bases not matched to a gene. The DNA for the CDR3 is TGCGCCAGCAGCTTGGGTTTTCGCGGGGGGGCATACGAGCAGTTCTTC. This gives the protein CASSLGFRGGAYEQFF.

The chain employs TRBV6-2 or TRBV6-3 and TRBJ2-2, with D tentatively TRBD2 (5 bases). V shed 0 bases and J shed 7 bases, with 9 bases lying between them. CDR1 is MNHEY, CDR2 SVGEGT, per germline. The length of the CDR3 is 14 residues. The CDR3 bases are TGTGCCAGCAGTTACTCCGGGGAAGGCGGGGAGCTGTTTTTT. It translates to CASSYSGEGGELFF.

This rearrangement joins TRBV19 to TRBJ2-7; D is unresolved. Trimming took off 8 bases at V and 3 bases at J, with 14 bases between the two ends. Germline CDR1 is LNHDA and CDR2 is SQIVND (reference sequence). The CDR3 spans 13 residues. The CDR3 DNA sequence: TGTGCCAGTTCCCCGGGTCTACACTACGAGCAGTACTTC. This gives the protein CASSPGLHYEQYF.

The chain recombines TRBV19 with TRBJ1-4; D uncertain. Trimming removed 6 bases from V and 0 bases from J, with 11 bases in between. Germline V lookup: CDR1 LNHDA, CDR2 SQIVND (reference sequence). CDR3 length: 15 amino acids. CDR3 in amino acids: CASSYGGSTNEKLFF. CDR3 coding DNA: TGTGCCAGTAGCTACGGAGGATCAACTAATGAAAAACTGTTTTTT.

The rearrangement uses TRBV30 and TRBJ2-6, with D perhaps matching TRBD2 (6 bases). The V and J ends lost 5 bases and 0 bases respectively, with 11 bases between them. Per the germline V gene, CDR1 is GTSNPN and CDR2 is SVGIG (reference sequence). The CDR3 loop spans 15 amino acids. CDR3 sequence: CAWSWGVSGANVLTF. The CDR3 DNA reads as TGTGCCTGGTCCTGGGGGGTCTCTGGGGCCAACGTCCTGACTTTC.

The chain joins TRBV6-1 to TRBJ2-5; the match to TRBD1 covers 8 bases. CDR3 length: 15 amino acids. V shed 0 bases, J shed 1 base, and the junction held 1 base outside the gene matches. Germline CDR1 reads MNHNS; CDR2 reads SASEGT. CDR3 sequence: CASSEAGTGQETQYF. Here the CDR3 DNA reads TGTGCCAGCAGTGAAGCCGGGACAGGCCAAGAGACCCAGTACTTC.